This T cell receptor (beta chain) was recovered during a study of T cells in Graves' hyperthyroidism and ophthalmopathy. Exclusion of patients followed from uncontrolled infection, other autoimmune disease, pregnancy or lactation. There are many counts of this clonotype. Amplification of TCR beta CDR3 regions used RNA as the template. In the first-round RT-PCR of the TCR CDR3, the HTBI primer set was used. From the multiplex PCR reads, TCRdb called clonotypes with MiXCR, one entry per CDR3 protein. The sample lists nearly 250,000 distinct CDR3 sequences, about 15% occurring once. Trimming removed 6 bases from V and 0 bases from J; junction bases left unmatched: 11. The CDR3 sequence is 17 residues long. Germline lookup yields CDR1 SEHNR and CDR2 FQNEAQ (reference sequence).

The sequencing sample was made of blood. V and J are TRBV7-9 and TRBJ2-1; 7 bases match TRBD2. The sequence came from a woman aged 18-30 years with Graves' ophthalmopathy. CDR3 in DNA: TGTGCCAGCAGTGGGCGGGACTACCTGAGCTCCTACAATGAGCAGTTCTTC. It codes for CASSGRDYLSSYNEQFF.